This entry lists 10 T cell receptor beta chains sequenced from one sample in a study of CD8 T cells in ankylosing spondylitis. TCRdb itself ran the 5' RACE reads through MiXCR, one entry per CDR3 protein. Found here are approximately 100,000 distinct CDR3 sequences, about 8% of them singletons; the top ten hold 9.9%. What was sequenced was blood, either unsorted or a sorted T cell fraction (not recorded which). These TCRs come from a male donor with ankylosing spondylitis or in good health (not recorded which).

The genes are TRBV5-6 and TRBJ1-1, with D unresolved. CDR1 SGHDT and CDR2 YYEEEE come from the germline V gene. The CDR3 spans 8 residues. The CDR3 here is CVNTEAFF. Here the CDR3 DNA reads TGTGTGAACACTGAAGCTTTCTTT.

The rearrangement uses TRBV20-1 and TRBJ2-1; D may be TRBD2 (6 bases). CDR3 size: 15 residues. Looked up from germline, CDR1 is DFQATT and CDR2 is SNEGSKA (reference sequence). In nucleotides, the CDR3 is TGCTTTTGTAGCCCCGCTGCGGGGTCCTACAATGAGCAGTTCTTC. Protein sequence: CFCSPAAGSYNEQFF.

Many counts were recorded for this clonotype. The chain links TRBV6-1 to TRBJ2-7; 11 nucleotides align to TRBD1. CDR3 size: 14 residues. Germline CDR1 is MNHNS and CDR2 is SASEGT. The V segment lost 5 bases and the J segment 3 bases; nucleotides outside the gene matches: 3. The CDR3 sequence is CASSRGQGDYEQYF. The CDR3, as DNA: TGTGCCAGCAGTAGGGGACAGGGGGACTACGAGCAGTACTTC.

V gene TRBV27 combines with J gene TRBJ2-7; D gene ambiguous. The CDR3 is made up of 14 amino acids. CDR1 and CDR2 from the germline V gene are MNHEY and SMNVEV (reference sequence). V dropped 0 bases and J dropped 3 bases, with 9 bases sitting between them. CDR3 DNA sequence: TGTGCCAGCAGTTTATCGGGCAGGAACTACGAGCAGTACTTC. It encodes CASSLSGRNYEQYF.

This clonotype occurred many times. The chain couples TRBV12-5 to TRBJ2-1; 10 nucleotides line up with TRBD2. The germline V gene has CDR1 LGHNT and CDR2 FRNRAP. CDR3 length equals 15 residues. The V segment lost 3 bases and the J segment 3 bases; nucleotides outside the gene matches: 2. The CDR3 loop is CASGLAGGLYNEQFF. In nucleotides, the CDR3 is TGTGCTAGTGGTTTAGCGGGGGGGCTCTACAATGAGCAGTTCTTC.

In its sample, this clonotype was seen many times. V usage is TRBV20-1 and J usage is TRBJ1-4, with 7 bases matching TRBD1. Germline CDR1 DFQATT, CDR2 SNEGSKA (reference sequence). The CDR3 runs 13 residues. V trimming: 6 bases; J trimming: 7 bases; junction bases outside the gene matches: 8. This CDR3 reads CSAGDREGEKLFF. The CDR3 nucleotides read TGCAGTGCCGGCGACAGGGAGGGTGAAAAACTGTTTTTT.

This clonotype was detected ten times or more. The chain has TRBV4-1 and TRBJ2-5, with a tentative D call TRBD2 (5 bases). There are 13 residues in the CDR3. Germline-derived CDR1 and CDR2 are MGHRA and YSYEKL. The V and J ends lost 2 bases and 5 bases respectively, with 9 bases between them. The CDR3 coding sequence is TGCGCCAGCAGCCAACCTCCGGGGGAGACCCAGTACTTC. It yields the protein CASSQPPGETQYF.

This clonotype was detected many times. Here the CDR3 DNA reads TGCAGTGCTAGAGTCCTAGACTATGGCTACACCTTC. Residues: CSARVLDYGYTF. The chain recombines TRBV20-1 with TRBJ1-2; D unclear. V was cut by 1 base and J by 3 bases, with 6 bases left in between. The V gene's germline CDR1 is DFQATT and CDR2 SNEGSKA (reference sequence). This CDR3 has 12 residues.

This clonotype appeared many times. The chain has TRBV29-1 and TRBJ1-3; D may be TRBD1 (5 bases). Germline V CDR1 and CDR2: SQVTM, ANQGSEA. V was shortened by 7 bases and J by 1 base, with 8 bases between the two germline ends. This CDR3 has 12 residues. The CDR3 is CSAGGSGNTIYF. CDR3 nucleotides: TGCAGCGCGGGGGGATCTGGAAACACCATATATTTT.

This clonotype occurred many times. The chain couples TRBV27 to TRBJ2-1; TRBD2 is a possible D gene (6 bases). CDR3 length: 15 amino acids. Trimming cost V 5 bases and J 9 bases, with 20 bases left between them. Germline V gives CDR1 MNHEY, CDR2 SMNVEV (reference sequence). CDR3 coding DNA: TGTGCCAGCAGTCGTCATAGCGGAACAATGACTGAGCAGTTCTTC. Protein: CASSRHSGTMTEQFF.